These T cell receptor beta chains were read from a single sample in a study of T cells in narcolepsy. Assay: immunoSEQ multiplex PCR; the TCRdb copy retains only in-frame clones and omits some. The data contain nearly 35,000 clones, around 84% of them singletons. The sequencing input was memory (CD45RA-) CD4+ T cells from blood. The receptors stem from a human donor in good health. Both conserved end residues are part of each CDR3. D genes are given only for firm matches. Part of the rows lack a size; the others show once, few, many or a class for expanded clones.

>.|.|TRBJ2-7|TRBV7-9
TGTGCCAGCAGCTCAGCCGGGACTGGGGGCTACGAGCAGTACTTC
CASSSAGTGGYEQYF
>once|.|TRBJ1-5|TRBV6-1
TGTGCCAGCAGTGAAGGACAGCGAGGACAGCCCCAGCATTTT
CASSEGQRGQPQHF
>.|.|TRBJ2-3|TRBV19
TGTGCCAGTAGGAGGGGCGGAGACACAGATACGCAGTATTTT
CASRRGGDTDTQYF
>.|.|TRBJ2-5|TRBV13
TGTGCCAGCAGCTTAACGGTCGGCGGTCCGGAGACCCAGTACTTC
CASSLTVGGPETQYF
>.|.|TRBJ1-2|TRBV19
TGTGCCAGTAGTAAATACAGGGTTGACTACACCTTC
CASSKYRVDYTF
>.|TRBD1|TRBJ2-2|TRBV25-1
TGTGCCAGCAGGGATCCGGGACAGGGCAACACCGGGGAGCTGTTTTTT
CASRDPGQGNTGELFF
>.|TRBD2|TRBJ2-4|TRBV10-3
TGTGCCATCAGTGAATCAGCGGGGGGCGACATTCAGTACTTC
CAISESAGGDIQYF
>.|.|TRBJ1-1|TRBV7-2
TGTGCCAGCAGCTTAGACACTGTGGGGGACACTGAAGCTTTCTTT
CASSLDTVGDTEAFF
>.|.|TRBJ1-3|TRBV5-1
TGCGCCAGCAGCTTGGACTTTAACTCTGGAAACACCATATATTTT
CASSLDFNSGNTIYF
>.|TRBD1|TRBJ1-2|TRBV6-5
TGTGCCAGCAGTGACCTACAGGGGGCAGAGGGCTACACCTTC
CASSDLQGAEGYTF
>.|TRBD2|TRBJ2-4|TRBV7-2
TGTGCCAGCAGTCCCCCGGGGACGGGGGGGAACATTCAGTACTTC
CASSPPGTGGNIQYF
>.|TRBD1|TRBJ2-7|TRBV6-5
TGTGCCAGCAGTGAGAGACAGGGGAAGCAGTACTTC
CASSERQGKQYF
>few|TRBD2|TRBJ2-7|TRBV4-2
TGTGCCAGCAGCCAGGGCTCGGGAGGCGAGCAGTACTTC
CASSQGSGGEQYF
>.|TRBD1|TRBJ1-1|TRBV6-1
TGTGCCAGCAGGAGACAGGGGAGGGACACTGAAGCTTTCTTT
CASRRQGRDTEAFF
>.|TRBD2|TRBJ2-7|TRBV6-5
TGTGCCAGCAGTTACTCGACACGGGGGGGCTCCTACGAGCAGTACTTC
CASSYSTRGGSYEQYF
>.|TRBD1|TRBJ2-5|TRBV28
TGTGCCAGCACCATGGACAGGAGAGAGACCCAGTACTTC
CASTMDRRETQYF
>.|TRBD1|TRBJ2-3|TRBV2
TGTGCCAGCAGTAATCCGGGACAGCAAAGCACAGATACGCAGTATTTT
CASSNPGQQSTDTQYF
>.|TRBD1|TRBJ1-5|TRBV6-1
TGTGCCAGCACGGGGGACAGACCTTATCAGCCCCAGCATTTT
CASTGDRPYQPQHF
>.|TRBD2|TRBJ2-3|TRBV5-1
TGCGCCAGCAGCTTAGGGACTAGCGGAACAACTTCAGATACGCAGTATTTT
CASSLGTSGTTSDTQYF
>.|.|TRBJ2-7|TRBV9
TGTGCCAGCAGCGCCCGGGACGCCCGCTCCTACGAGCAGTACTTC
CASSARDARSYEQYF
>once|TRBD1|TRBJ1-2|TRBV5-1
TGCGCCAGCAGCCAACCGACAGGGTTCGACTATGGCTACACCTTC
CASSQPTGFDYGYTF
>.|TRBD2|TRBJ2-5|TRBV19
TGTGCCAGTAGTATAAGAGCGGGGGGTTACCAAGAGACCCAGTACTTC
CASSIRAGGYQETQYF
>.|.|TRBJ2-7|TRBV29-1
TGCAGCGTTGGTCAGGGGGGGAACTACGAGCAGTACTTC
CSVGQGGNYEQYF